These 31 T cell receptor beta chains originate from one sample sequenced in a study of blood T cell repertoires in COVID-19. The table came from immunoSEQ multiplex PCR; TCRdb's copy has only in-frame clones and leaves some out. This sample has approximately 270,000 clones, with about 85% found just once. The sequencing input was peripheral blood. All receptors come from a human donor with COVID-19, enrolled during active disease. The donor label of this sample is uncertain.

This clone was counted a few times. V usage is TRBV7-2 and J usage is TRBJ2-7, with 7 bases that match TRBD1. This CDR3 has 14 amino acids. V shed 4 bases, J shed 4 bases, and the junction held 7 bases outside the gene matches. Germline CDR1 reads SGHTA; CDR2 reads FQGNSA. The CDR3: CASSSGTVIYEQYF. CDR3 DNA: TGTGCCAGCAGCTCCGGGACAGTCATATACGAGCAGTACTTC.

V is TRBV6-1 and J is TRBJ2-7; D ambiguous. Germline V gene lookup returns CDR1 MNHNS and CDR2 SASEGT. Trimming took off 1 base at V and 12 bases at J, with 16 bases between the two ends. The CDR3 consists of 13 residues. The CDR3 spells CASSEESASTGYF. CDR3 nucleotide sequence: TGTGCCAGCAGTGAAGAGTCGGCTTCTACGGGGTACTTC.

This chain uses TRBV9 with TRBJ2-3, with 13 nucleotides matching TRBD2. There are 17 residues in the CDR3. Unmatched junction bases numbered 9, after V lost 2 bases and J lost 6 bases. Germline lookup yields CDR1 SGDLS and CDR2 YYNGEE. The CDR3 DNA follows: TGTGCCAGCAGCGTTATACTAGCGGGAGGGCCGTCGGATACGCAGTATTTT. It is translated as CASSVILAGGPSDTQYF.

This sequence joins TRBV19 and TRBJ1-2, with D unclear. The V gene lost 3 bases and the J gene lost 7 bases, with 12 bases spanning the gap. Per germline, CDR1 LNHDA and CDR2 SQIVND (reference sequence). CDR3 length equals 13 residues. Here the CDR3 DNA reads TGTGCCAGTAGTATCCCTCCCGGCGGTGGCTACACCTTC. It is translated as CASSIPPGGGYTF.

The V and J genes are TRBV3-1 (or the pseudogene TRBV3-2) and TRBJ1-4; D is uncertain. V dropped 1 base and J dropped 5 bases, with 11 bases sitting between them. CDR3 length: 15 residues. Germline values: CDR1 LGHDT, CDR2 YNNKEL (reference sequence). CDR3 bases: TGTGCCAGCAGCCAAGGGTCCGGTATAAATGAAAAACTGTTTTTT. It is translated as CASSQGSGINEKLFF.

On this clone: Germline and junction disagree at one end, which may indicate a read error. The chain joins TRBV6-5 to TRBJ1-6; TRBD1 might be the D (6 bases). This CDR3 is 16 amino acids long. CDR1 MNHEY and CDR2 SVGAGI come from the germline V gene. The CDR3 here is CASSNSGDFHNSPLHF. The DNA of the CDR3 is TGTGCCAGCAGTAACTCAGGGGACTTCCATAATTCACCCCTCCACTTT.

CDR3 nucleotides: TGTGCCAGCAGCTTGTTTGGGGGCGGTTTCCCCGGGGAGCTGTTTTTT. Protein sequence: CASSLFGGGFPGELFF. This chain uses TRBV5-4 with TRBJ2-2, with D maybe TRBD1 (6 bases). Trimming stripped 1 base from V and 6 bases from J, with 16 bases between. Germline assignment: CDR1 SGHNT and CDR2 YYREEE (reference sequence). The CDR3 length is 16 residues.

This rearrangement joins TRBV21-1 to TRBJ2-7; TRBD1, the table's D call, lacks a check against the DNA. TRBV21-1 corresponds to a pseudogene. The CDR3 is 16 residues long. As DNA, the CDR3 is TGTGCCAGCGGGACAGAACAGAACGGTAGGGCTCACGGGCAGTACTTC. This sequence encodes CASGTEQNGRAHGQYF.

J is TRBJ1-2 and V is TRBV15; perhaps TRBD1 as D (5 bases). Per germline, CDR1 LNHNV and CDR2 YYDKDF (reference sequence). There are 13 residues in the CDR3. With 5 bases removed from V and 4 bases from J, the gap between germline ends came to 11 bases. DNA for the CDR3: TGTGCCACCAGCGGACGCAGGGCCTATGGCTACACCTTC. It translates to CATSGRRAYGYTF. Based on the CDR3 plus reference TRBV15 and TRBJ1-2, the full variable domain is DAMVIQNPRYQVTQFGKPVTLSCSQTLNHNVMYWYQQKSSQAPKLLFHYYDKDFNNEADTPDNFQSRRPNTSFCFLDIRSPGLGDTAMYLCATSGRRAYGYTFGSGTRLTVV.

The V and J genes are TRBV5-6 and TRBJ1-3; the D is unclear. CDR1 and CDR2 (germline): SGHDT, YYEEEE. The V end lost 0 bases, the J end lost 2 bases, and 6 bases lay between the germline ends. The CDR3 consists of 14 residues. In DNA form, the CDR3 reads TGTGCCAGCAGCTTGGCCTCAGCTGGAAACACCATATATTTT. It translates to CASSLASAGNTIYF.

This clone was picked up one time. The chain combines TRBV10-3 with TRBJ1-1; 7 nucleotides align to TRBD1. The V gene's germline CDR1 is ENHRY and CDR2 SYGVKD. CDR3 length: 13 amino acids. Trimming cost V 10 bases and J 2 bases; bases outside gene matches: 7. CDR3 sequence: CATRDSQNTEAFF. DNA of the CDR3: TGTGCCACCAGGGACAGCCAAAACACTGAAGCTTTCTTT.

This rearrangement joins TRBV5-1 to TRBJ2-7, with D possibly being TRBD2 (6 bases). The germline V and J ends were trimmed by 5 bases and 5 bases, with 23 bases remaining between them. Germline values: CDR1 SGHRS, CDR2 YFSETQ. CDR3 size: 16 residues. The CDR3 region has the DNA TGCGCCAGCAGAGGCGGGACGGGGATAGAGACGGACGAGCAGTACTTC. Residues: CASRGGTGIETDEQYF.

The V gene is TRBV18, the J gene TRBJ2-1, with TRBD1 as a possible D gene (6 bases). V was clipped by 0 bases and J by 7 bases, with 16 bases between them. The V gene's germline CDR1 is KGHSH and CDR2 LQKENI. This CDR3 is 16 amino acids long. CDR3 loop: CASSPPTGGVWNEQFF. For the CDR3, the DNA is TGTGCCAGCTCACCACCGACAGGTGGGGTTTGGAATGAGCAGTTCTTC.

The rearrangement links TRBV27 to TRBJ1-5; 9 nucleotides agree with TRBD1. The CDR3 spans 15 residues. Germline V CDR1 and CDR2: MNHEY, SMNVEV (reference sequence). The V segment lost 3 bases and the J segment 5 bases; nucleotides outside the gene matches: 5. CDR3 coding DNA: TGTGCCAGCAGTTTTACAGGGGGCTTTGATCAGCCCCAGCATTTT. Protein sequence: CASSFTGGFDQPQHF.

The chain has TRBV29-1 and TRBJ1-1; D is ambiguous. Germline loops: CDR1 SQVTM, CDR2 ANQGSEA. The CDR3 consists of 12 residues. Trimming removed 7 bases from V and 4 bases from J, with 13 bases in between. DNA of the CDR3: TGCAGCGCCTACCGCGCGAGCACTGAAGCTTTCTTT. Amino acid sequence: CSAYRASTEAFF.

In this sample, this clone turned up a few times. The chain is built from TRBV11-2 and TRBJ2-1; 9 bases align to TRBD2. CDR3 length: 18 amino acids. The V segment lost 0 bases and the J segment 12 bases; nucleotides outside the gene matches: 18. Germline V gene lookup returns CDR1 SGHAT and CDR2 FQNNGV. The CDR3 bases are TGTGCCAGCAGCTTAGATTTTAGTCTCGGCGGGAGGGCCACGTGGCAGTTCTTC. It specifies CASSLDFSLGGRATWQFF.

The chain recombines TRBV19 with TRBJ1-1, with D hard to call. V lost 8 bases and J lost 9, with 13 bases in between. CDR3 length equals 11 residues. The germline gives CDR1 LNHDA, CDR2 SQIVND (reference sequence). The CDR3 is CASEGGVKAFF. In nucleotides, the CDR3 is TGTGCCAGTGAGGGTGGGGTTAAAGCTTTCTTT.

This rearrangement joins TRBV19 to TRBJ1-5, with D perhaps TRBD1 (5 bases). Trimming cost V 7 bases and J 3 bases, with 19 bases left between them. This CDR3 contains 16 residues. The V gene's germline CDR1 is LNHDA and CDR2 SQIVND (reference sequence). The CDR3: CASKTLGQGDNQPQHF. The CDR3 nucleotides are TGTGCCAGTAAGACCCTTGGGCAGGGTGACAATCAGCCCCAGCATTTT.

This rearrangement joins TRBV7-2 to TRBJ1-2, with D perhaps matching TRBD1 (6 bases). This CDR3 spans 15 amino acids. Germline lookup yields CDR1 SGHTA and CDR2 FQGNSA. The germline V and J ends were trimmed by 1 base and 0 bases, with 9 bases remaining between them. The CDR3 reads CASSLVQGANYGYTF. CDR3 nucleotides: TGTGCCAGCAGCTTAGTACAGGGAGCTAACTATGGCTACACCTTC.

J is TRBJ2-1 and V is TRBV9, with 10 bases aligning to TRBD2. Germline V lookup: CDR1 SGDLS, CDR2 YYNGEE. Germline trimming cut 0 bases from V and 10 bases from J; bases unmatched to any gene: 10. CDR3 length: 16 residues. The CDR3 spells CASSVDPSGRLGEQFF. The DNA of the CDR3 is TGTGCCAGCAGCGTAGACCCTAGCGGGAGATTGGGGGAGCAGTTCTTC.

V is TRBV5-1 and J is TRBJ2-7, with D unclear. Germline V gene lookup returns CDR1 SGHRS and CDR2 YFSETQ. Trimming took 0 bases from V and 1 from J, leaving 11 bases between them. This CDR3 region has 15 residues. Written as DNA, the CDR3 is TGCGCCAGCAGCTTGGTACTGACTCCTTCCTACGAGCAGTACTTC. It yields the protein CASSLVLTPSYEQYF.

The CDR3 DNA reads TGCGCCAGCATGGGGGGAGGCGGCTCCTACGAGCAGTACTTC. Protein: CASMGGGGSYEQYF. This chain uses TRBV5-1 with TRBJ2-7; possible D gene TRBD2, 6 bases. The germline gives CDR1 SGHRS, CDR2 YFSETQ. This CDR3 spans 14 amino acids. Trimming took 6 bases from V and 0 from J, leaving 13 bases between them.

This clone appeared once. The rearrangement joins TRBV30 to TRBJ1-5, with 8 bases fitting TRBD1. Germline values: CDR1 GTSNPN, CDR2 SVGIG (reference sequence). The V gene end was trimmed by 4 bases and the J gene end by 5 bases; junction bases not matched to a gene: 4. The length of the CDR3 is 13 residues. This chain's CDR3 is CAWTQGAYQPQHF. The CDR3 coding sequence is TGTGCCTGGACCCAGGGGGCATATCAGCCCCAGCATTTT.

The chain uses TRBV24-1 and TRBJ2-6; D is perhaps TRBD1 (5 bases). The germline V gene has CDR1 KGHDR and CDR2 SFDVKD. This CDR3 has 16 residues. Deletions cut 4 bases from V and 2 bases from J, with 11 bases between. Here the CDR3 DNA reads TGTGCCACCAGTGACCCAAGGGGAACTGGGGCCAACGTCCTGACTTTC. This translates into CATSDPRGTGANVLTF.

There are a few counts of this clone. The chain has TRBV5-1 and TRBJ2-1; 11 nucleotides agree with TRBD2. This CDR3 contains 17 residues. V lost 2 bases to trimming and J lost 7 bases; unmatched junction nucleotides: 11. Germline assignment: CDR1 SGHRS and CDR2 YFSETQ. CDR3 sequence reads: CASSLTSGSPRGNEQFF. The CDR3 region has the DNA TGCGCCAGCAGCTTAACTAGCGGGAGTCCTCGGGGAAATGAGCAGTTCTTC.

V and J are TRBV6-5 and TRBJ1-2; a weak D match, TRBD1 (6 bases). Trimming took off 6 bases at V and 0 bases at J, with 14 bases between the two ends. The CDR3 loop spans 15 amino acids. Per germline, CDR1 MNHEY and CDR2 SVGAGI. The CDR3 is CASRPAGDANYGYTF. CDR3 nucleotides: TGTGCCAGCAGACCTGCAGGGGATGCTAACTATGGCTACACCTTC.

In this sample, this clone turned up a few times. CDR3 residues: CASSSPDRNYGYTF. The CDR3 region has the DNA TGTGCCAGCAGTTCCCCGGACAGGAACTATGGCTACACCTTC. This chain joins TRBV28 and TRBJ1-2, with 7 bases matching TRBD1. With 4 bases clipped from V and 2 bases from J, the junction kept 4 bases outside the gene matches. The CDR3 has 14 amino acids. Germline CDR1 is MDHEN and CDR2 is SYDVKM.

The chain uses TRBV28 and TRBJ1-2; D is unresolved. The ends were cut back, 6 bases at V and 6 bases at J, with 17 bases in the middle. This CDR3 spans 14 amino acids. The germline V gene has CDR1 MDHEN and CDR2 SYDVKM. The CDR3 nucleotides read TGTGCCAGCAGCATCCTTGAGCGGGCTGATGGCTACACCTTC. It codes for CASSILERADGYTF.

This chain's CDR3 is CATSRDLQSNQPQHF. In nucleotides, the CDR3 is TGTGCCACCAGCAGAGATCTCCAGAGCAATCAGCCCCAGCATTTT. The chain recombines TRBV15 with TRBJ1-5; unclear D gene. Looked up from germline, CDR1 is LNHNV and CDR2 is YYDKDF (reference sequence). V shed 0 bases and J shed 1 base, with 7 bases lying between them. The CDR3 is made up of 15 amino acids.

The J gene is TRBJ1-1, the V gene TRBV7-3, with D unresolved. This CDR3 region has 15 residues. The germline V gene has CDR1 SGHTA and CDR2 FQGTGA. Trimming stripped 1 base from V and 0 bases from J, with 9 bases between. The CDR3 DNA follows: TGTGCCAGCAGCTTAAATGGCCGATTGAACACTGAAGCTTTCTTT. Its translation is CASSLNGRLNTEAFF. The full variable domain, rest sourced from reference TRBV7-3 and TRBJ1-1, is GAGVSQTPSNKVTEKGKYVELRCDPISGHTALYWYRQSLGQGPEFLIYFQGTGAADDSGLPNDRFFAVRPEGSVSTLKIQRTERGDSAVYLCASSLNGRLNTEAFFGQGTRLTVV.

The V gene is TRBV3-1 (or the pseudogene TRBV3-2), the J gene TRBJ1-1; a weak D match, TRBD1 (6 bases). Germline CDR1 LGHDT, CDR2 YNNKEL (reference sequence). The CDR3 is 11 residues long. Trimming cost V 8 bases and J 10 bases, with 14 bases left between them. The CDR3 sequence is CASGPGAGAFF. In DNA, the CDR3 is TGTGCCAGCGGACCAGGGGCGGGAGCTTTCTTT.